What follows are 32 T cell receptor beta chains derived from one specimen sequenced in a study of control samples from healthy donors and cancer patients. The data were produced by immunoSEQ multiplex PCR, yet TCRdb's version contains in-frame clones alone and is incomplete. The sample contains 140,000 or so clones, roughly nine tenths of which appear only once. The sample comprised blood. The receptors here all came from a young man in good health.

The V gene is TRBV5-6, the J gene TRBJ2-7; D gene unclear. The CDR3 consists of 11 residues. Germline assignment: CDR1 SGHDT and CDR2 YYEEEE. Trimming removed 4 bases at V and 3 bases at J, with 5 bases between. For the CDR3, the DNA is TGTGCCAGCAGCACTGACTACGAGCAGTACTTC. It specifies CASSTDYEQYF.

V gene TRBV7-6 combines with J gene TRBJ2-7, with TRBD2 identical over 8 bases. This CDR3 region has 17 residues. CDR1 and CDR2 (germline): SGHVS, FNYEAQ. With V trimmed by 5 bases and J by 6 bases, 18 bases remained unmatched. This chain's CDR3 is CASSHDLPGGAVSEQYF. The DNA for the CDR3 is TGTGCCAGCAGCCACGACCTGCCGGGGGGGGCCGTATCCGAGCAGTACTTC.

The chain carries TRBV6-2 or TRBV6-3 and TRBJ2-3; 8 nucleotides line up with TRBD2. This CDR3 has 16 residues. The ends lost 6 bases at V and 1 base at J; junction bases unmatched: 9. Germline V gene data show CDR1 as MNHEY and CDR2 as SVGEGT. CDR3 in DNA: TGTGCCAGCAGCGGGTCGCTAGCGGGTGGCACAGATACGCAGTATTTT. Its translation: CASSGSLAGGTDTQYF.

The chain uses TRBV18 and TRBJ2-1; possibly TRBD2 for D (5 bases). Germline assignment: CDR1 KGHSH and CDR2 LQKENI. This CDR3 contains 12 residues. With 5 bases removed from V and 8 bases from J, the gap between germline ends came to 10 bases. For the CDR3, the DNA is TGTGCCAGCTCATCCCGGCGGGATGAGCAGTTCTTC. It codes for CASSSRRDEQFF.

This chain connects TRBV27 to TRBJ1-1, with D unclear. V was trimmed by 0 bases and J by 4 bases, leaving 12 bases between them. Germline lookup yields CDR1 MNHEY and CDR2 SMNVEV (reference sequence). The CDR3 spans 15 residues. In DNA, the CDR3 is TGTGCCAGCAGTTTATCGATGACGGCTGGCACTGAAGCTTTCTTT. Protein product: CASSLSMTAGTEAFF.

The rearrangement uses TRBV24-1 and TRBJ2-5; tentatively, D is TRBD2 (7 bases). CDR3 length equals 14 residues. From germline, CDR1 is KGHDR and CDR2 SFDVKD. Trimming pared 4 bases from V and 5 bases from J, leaving 13 bases between. As DNA, the CDR3 is TGTGCCACCAGTGACCCGAAGGGGGGGGAGACCCAGTACTTC. This translates into CATSDPKGGETQYF.

The chain joins TRBV9 to TRBJ1-2, with 7 nucleotides matching TRBD1. The V gene end was trimmed by 2 bases and the J gene end by 1 base; junction bases not matched to a gene: 5. From germline, CDR1 is SGDLS and CDR2 YYNGEE. CDR3 size: 15 residues. The DNA for the CDR3 is TGTGCCAGCAGCGTCCAACGGGACAGTAACTATGGCTACACCTTC. It encodes CASSVQRDSNYGYTF.

This sequence joins TRBV9 and TRBJ2-2, with D perhaps TRBD1 (6 bases). Germline CDR1 and CDR2: SGDLS and YYNGEE. The CDR3 covers 16 residues. V lost 0 bases and J 4 bases, leaving 13 bases between the germline ends. The CDR3 DNA reads TGTGCCAGCAGCGTAGAACAGGGCCGGGGCACCGGGGAGCTGTTTTTT. The encoded protein is CASSVEQGRGTGELFF.

The chain joins TRBV4-2 to TRBJ1-1; D gene unclear. The CDR3 spans 15 residues. Germline CDR1 reads LGHNA; CDR2 reads YNFKEQ. V was pared by 1 base and J by 1 base, with 10 bases between. In DNA, the CDR3 is TGTGCCAGCAGCCAAGCCTTAATCCGGAACACTGAAGCTTTCTTT. Translating gives CASSQALIRNTEAFF.

The gene calls are TRBV19 and TRBJ1-6, with TRBD1 as a possible D gene (5 bases). In germline, CDR1 is LNHDA, CDR2 SQIVND (reference sequence). The CDR3 is 15 residues long. Trimming shortened V by 3 bases and J by 10 bases, and 16 bases separated the two germline ends. The CDR3 sequence is CASSIVGQGESPLHF. The CDR3 DNA reads TGTGCCAGTAGTATCGTAGGACAAGGGGAATCACCCCTCCACTTT.

The chain employs TRBV5-8 and TRBJ2-7; D call uncertain. The ends were cut back, 4 bases at V and 3 bases at J, with 8 bases in the middle. The CDR3 length is 12 residues. The germline CDR1 and CDR2 sequences are SGHTS and YDEGEE. The CDR3 loop reads CASSRRVYEQYF. The CDR3 DNA reads TGTGCCAGCAGCCGTAGGGTCTACGAGCAGTACTTC.

This clone was counted a single time. The chain is built from TRBV4-3 and TRBJ2-5; 7 nucleotides agree with TRBD1. V gave up 0 bases and J gave up 4 bases; unmatched junction bases: 5. Germline V gene sequence: CDR1 LGHNA, CDR2 YSLEER. CDR3 length: 15 residues. The CDR3 protein is CASSQDTGQTETQYF. The CDR3 coding sequence is TGCGCCAGCAGCCAAGACACGGGACAGACAGAGACCCAGTACTTC.

The chain recombines TRBV6-5 with TRBJ1-2, with D perhaps TRBD1 (5 bases). This CDR3 is 13 amino acids long. Germline lookup yields CDR1 MNHEY and CDR2 SVGAGI. V was cut by 6 bases and J by 2 bases, with 10 bases left in between. The CDR3 protein is CASRKGQNYGYTF. CDR3 DNA: TGTGCCAGCAGAAAGGGGCAGAACTATGGCTACACCTTC.

The rearrangement joins TRBV19 to TRBJ1-6, with D maybe TRBD1 (5 bases). This CDR3 is built from 14 residues. CDR1 and CDR2 from the germline V gene are LNHDA and SQIVND (reference sequence). V dropped 3 bases and J dropped 10 bases, with 13 bases sitting between them. For the CDR3, the DNA is TGTGCCAGTAGTATCGCGCAGGGTGAATCACCCCTCCACTTT. It is translated as CASSIAQGESPLHF.

This sequence joins TRBV6-6 and TRBJ1-6; D ambiguous. V gave up 6 bases and J gave up 3 bases, with 12 bases separating them. Germline V gives CDR1 MNHNY, CDR2 SVGAGI (reference sequence). The CDR3 totals 15 residues. CDR3 nucleotide sequence: TGTGCCAGCAGCCCCGGGGAGGGCTATAATTCACCCCTCCACTTT. It specifies CASSPGEGYNSPLHF.

This chain connects TRBV11-2 to TRBJ2-7, with D perhaps matching TRBD1 (6 bases). The ends were cut back, 6 bases at V and 0 bases at J, with 15 bases in the middle. Germline V gene data show CDR1 as SGHAT and CDR2 as FQNNGV. CDR3 size: 15 residues. The DNA for the CDR3 is TGTGCCAGCAGTCTCGGACAGACCCACTCCTACGAGCAGTACTTC. This translates into CASSLGQTHSYEQYF.

The rearrangement uses TRBV12-2 and TRBJ2-1; the listed D gene, TRBD2, was not tested against the DNA. TRBV12-2 is noted as a pseudogene. The CDR3 consists of 18 residues. CDR3 sequence reads: CASRSRRPSGANYNEQFF. The CDR3 coding sequence is TGTGCAAGTCGCTCCCGAAGGCCTAGCGGGGCAAATTACAATGAGCAGTTCTTC.

This clone showed up just once. The V and J genes are TRBV12-1 and TRBJ2-1; the D call TRBD2 from the table was never checked on the DNA. TRBV12-1 is reported as a pseudogene. The CDR3 covers 16 residues. This CDR3 is CASSPPTRRERDEQFF. The CDR3 DNA reads as TGTGCCAGCAGCCCCCCAACTAGGCGGGAGCGGGATGAGCAGTTCTTC.

The V gene is TRBV20-1, the J gene TRBJ2-3; 12 nucleotides align to TRBD2. Trimming at V came to 3 bases and at J to 4 bases, leaving 8 bases not matched to a gene. Germline V CDR1 and CDR2: DFQATT, SNEGSKA (reference sequence). CDR3 length: 16 residues. DNA of the CDR3: TGCAGTGCTAGTTCTCTACTAGCGGGAGGTGCAGATACGCAGTATTTT. It codes for CSASSLLAGGADTQYF.

DNA for the CDR3: TGTGCCTTAGAGATGAATTCACCCCTCCACTTT. Translating gives CALEMNSPLHF. The chain carries TRBV30 and TRBJ1-6; D unresolved. The CDR3 is 11 amino acids. V was trimmed by 7 bases and J by 7 bases, leaving 8 bases between them. The V gene's germline CDR1 is GTSNPN and CDR2 SVGIG (reference sequence). The variable domain in full, completed from reference TRBV30 and TRBJ1-6, reads SQTIHQWPATLVQPVGSPLSLECTVEGTSNPNLYWYRQAAGRGLQLLFYSVGIGQISSEVPQNLSASRPQDRQFILSSKKLLLSDSGFYLCALEMNSPLHFGNGTRLTVT.

V gene TRBV18 combines with J gene TRBJ2-7; the match to TRBD2 covers 9 bases. V trimming: 3 bases; J trimming: 5 bases; junction bases outside the gene matches: 8. The CDR3 extends over 15 amino acids. CDR1 is KGHSH and CDR2 is LQKENI in the germline V gene. This chain's CDR3 is CASSPRRGGSDEQYF. For the CDR3, the DNA is TGTGCCAGCTCACCGCGGCGGGGGGGCTCAGACGAGCAGTACTTC.

V gene TRBV4-3 combines with J gene TRBJ2-2; unclear D gene. CDR1 and CDR2 (germline): LGHNA, YSLEER. V lost 1 base, J lost 8 bases, and 8 bases lay in between. There are 13 residues in the CDR3. The CDR3 reads CASSQVGSGELFF. CDR3 sequence (DNA): TGCGCCAGCAGCCAAGTTGGATCAGGGGAGCTGTTTTTT.

This rearrangement joins TRBV5-4 to TRBJ2-7, with 9 bases aligning to TRBD2. Germline values: CDR1 SGHNT, CDR2 YYREEE (reference sequence). J gave up 2 bases and V 0 bases, and 3 bases lay outside the gene matches. The CDR3 has 15 residues. The CDR3 sequence is CASSLGLAGTYEQYF. CDR3 coding DNA: TGTGCCAGCAGCTTGGGGCTAGCGGGGACCTACGAGCAGTACTTC.

This sequence joins TRBV11-3 and TRBJ2-7; 10 bases agree with TRBD1. The CDR3 has 15 amino acids. Germline CDR1 and CDR2: SGHNT and YENEEA. Germline trimming cut 7 bases from V and 6 bases from J; bases unmatched to any gene: 12. The chain's CDR3 is CASTRGDRGTREQYF. The CDR3 DNA sequence: TGTGCCAGCACCCGAGGGGACAGGGGAACTCGCGAGCAGTACTTC.

This clone was picked up a small number of times. The gene calls are TRBV5-1 and TRBJ1-1; 7 bases fit TRBD1. This CDR3 contains 13 residues. From germline, CDR1 is SGHRS and CDR2 YFSETQ. The trim removed 1 base at V and 5 bases at J, leaving 2 bases unmatched. Here the CDR3 DNA reads TGCGCCAGCAGCTTGTTACAGGGGACTGAAGCTTTCTTT. This codes for CASSLLQGTEAFF.

J is TRBJ1-4 and V is TRBV4-3, with a tentative D call TRBD1 (5 bases). Germline V lookup: CDR1 LGHNA, CDR2 YSLEER. The V end was cut by 2 bases, the J end by 5 bases, with 12 bases between. The length of the CDR3 is 15 residues. CDR3 loop: CASSQLDGGNEKLFF. CDR3 DNA: TGCGCCAGCAGCCAACTGGATGGGGGAAATGAAAAACTGTTTTTT.

The genes are TRBV4-2 and TRBJ2-5; 10 bases fit TRBD2. The germline gives CDR1 LGHNA, CDR2 YNFKEQ. V lost 4 bases to trimming and J lost 2 bases; unmatched junction nucleotides: 7. The CDR3 is 16 residues long. The CDR3 spells CASSPRTSGGQETQYF. For the CDR3, the DNA is TGTGCCAGCAGCCCCCGGACTAGCGGTGGGCAAGAGACCCAGTACTTC.

The CDR3 protein is CASSYTGTGSTETQYF. The CDR3 DNA reads TGCGCCAGCAGCTACACCGGGACAGGGTCTACGGAGACCCAGTACTTC. The chain joins TRBV4-1 to TRBJ2-5, with 9 bases fitting TRBD1. Per germline, CDR1 MGHRA and CDR2 YSYEKL. J lost 5 bases, V lost 5 bases, and 12 bases had no gene match. The CDR3 contains 16 residues.

DNA of the CDR3: TGCGCCAGCAGCCCCCTGGGACAGGGGGCCGGGGAGCTGTTTTTT. Translation: CASSPLGQGAGELFF. The chain is built from TRBV5-1 and TRBJ2-2; 11 nucleotides align to TRBD1. The length of the CDR3 is 15 residues. Losses at the gene ends were 4 bases for V and 6 bases for J; bases not matched to a gene: 5. CDR1 and CDR2 (germline): SGHRS, YFSETQ. The variable domain in full, completed from reference TRBV5-1 and TRBJ2-2, reads KAGVTQTPRYLIKTRGQQVTLSCSPISGHRSVSWYQQTPGQGLQFLFEYFSETQRNKGNFPGRFSGRQFSNSRSEMNVSTLELGDSALYLCASSPLGQGAGELFFGEGSRLTVL.

This chain links TRBV30 with TRBJ1-6; D unresolved. The CDR3 sequence is 12 residues long. V lost 1 base, J lost 8 bases, and 6 bases lay in between. The germline gives CDR1 GTSNPN, CDR2 SVGIG (reference sequence). The DNA for the CDR3 is TGTGCCTGGAGTGCAGGATATTCACCCCTCCACTTT. Residues: CAWSAGYSPLHF.

The gene calls are TRBV7-9 and TRBJ2-1; 10 bases are a match to TRBD1. Trimming cost V 5 bases and J 5 bases; bases outside gene matches: 6. This CDR3 has 15 amino acids. The germline V gene has CDR1 SEHNR and CDR2 FQNEAQ (reference sequence). CDR3 region: CASSAGTGANNEQFF. Written as DNA, the CDR3 is TGTGCCAGCAGCGCCGGGACAGGGGCGAACAATGAGCAGTTCTTC.

The J gene is TRBJ1-6, the V gene TRBV5-4; possible D gene TRBD1, 5 bases. Germline loops: CDR1 SGHNT, CDR2 YYREEE (reference sequence). V was shortened by 6 bases and J by 6 bases, with 16 bases between the two germline ends. CDR3 size: 15 residues. The CDR3 here is CASTRVGDSNSPLHF. Written as DNA, the CDR3 is TGTGCCAGCACTCGGGTAGGGGATAGTAATTCACCCCTCCACTTT.